The rows below give T cell receptor beta chains drawn from one sample of a study of identical twins. TCRdb called the 5' RACE reads again in MiXCR, with one record for every CDR3 protein. The sample lists some 570,000 distinct CDR3 sequences; under 25% were seen once. In addition, the sample was reused for a study of yellow fever vaccine responses in identical twins.

Sequenced sample: CD4+ T cells sorted from blood. The receptor source for this set is a woman between 18 and 29 years old in good health. Both conserved end residues are part of each CDR3. A D gene is named only where the DNA matches it firmly. Clone size is not always given. Where it is, it says once, few, many or a class for expanded clones.

>TRBJ2-1|TRBV5-1|-|few
CASSFVAEGSNEQFF
TGCGCCAGCAGCTTTGTAGCGGAGGGCTCCAATGAGCAGTTCTTC
>TRBJ2-3|TRBV6-4|TRBD1|-
CASSDEGAWGTDTQYF
TGTGCCAGCAGTGACGAGGGGGCATGGGGCACAGATACGCAGTATTTT
>TRBJ2-3|TRBV5-1|TRBD2|-
CASSLSSGSPDTQYF
TGCGCCAGCAGCTTGTCTAGCGGGAGTCCAGATACGCAGTATTTT
>TRBJ2-6|TRBV11-1|TRBD1|-
CASSRGTGLHSGANVLTF
TGTGCCAGCAGCCGAGGGACAGGTTTACATTCTGGGGCCAACGTCCTGACTTTC
>TRBJ1-1|TRBV11-3|-|few
CASSLIFGEAFF
TGTGCCAGCAGCTTAATTTTCGGTGAAGCTTTCTTT
>TRBJ2-1|TRBV4-1|-|-
CASSQVRGRWFF
TGCGCCAGCAGCCAAGTACGAGGGCGGTGGTTCTTC
>TRBJ2-7|TRBV20-1|-|few
CSGVGPSEQYF
TGCAGTGGCGTAGGGCCGTCGGAGCAGTACTTC
>TRBJ1-1|TRBV29-1|TRBD1|-
CSVRAGTVEAFF
TGCAGCGTTAGGGCCGGGACAGTTGAAGCTTTCTTT
>TRBJ1-1|TRBV7-2|TRBD1|once
CASSYPDRGGTEAFF
TGTGCCAGCAGTTATCCCGACAGGGGCGGCACTGAAGCTTTCTTT
>TRBJ2-6|TRBV12-3/TRBV12-4|-|-
CASSLGFLSGANVLTF
TGTGCCAGCAGTTTGGGGTTCCTCTCTGGGGCCAACGTCCTGACTTTC
>TRBJ2-4|TRBV20-1|-|few
CSARGELAKNIQYF
TGCAGTGCTAGAGGAGAGCTAGCCAAAAACATTCAGTACTTC
>TRBJ2-1|TRBV3-1|-|few
CASSQVPRRKISYNEQFF
TGTGCCAGCAGCCAAGTCCCCCGCAGAAAAATATCCTACAATGAGCAGTTCTTC
>TRBJ2-1|TRBV5-5|-|once
CASSSTSISYNQQFF
TGTGCCAGCAGCTCGACTAGTATCTCCTACAATCAGCAGTTCTTC
>TRBJ2-2|TRBV7-2|-|once
CASSFVGDLNTGELFF
TGTGCCAGCAGCTTTGTGGGGGACCTAAACACCGGGGAGCTGTTTTTT
>TRBJ2-7|TRBV12-3/TRBV12-4|TRBD2|once
CASSFPAGGPLEQYF
TGTGCCAGCAGTTTTCCAGCGGGAGGGCCTTTGGAGCAGTACTTC
>TRBJ2-1|TRBV6-1|-|-
CASSEGGFSYNEQFF
TGTGCCAGCAGTGAAGGGGGGTTCTCCTACAATGAGCAGTTCTTC
>TRBJ2-1|TRBV20-1|-|many
CSQGGGANEQFF
TGCAGCCAGGGCGGGGGCGCCAATGAGCAGTTCTTC
>TRBJ2-1|TRBV12-3/TRBV12-4|-|many
CASSAKPPGGEQFF
TGTGCCAGCAGCGCAAAACCTCCAGGAGGTGAGCAGTTCTTC
>TRBJ2-7|TRBV27|TRBD2|-
CASSPRTSGYEQYF
TGTGCCAGCAGCCCTAGGACTAGCGGCTACGAGCAGTACTTC
>TRBJ1-5|TRBV20-1|-|-
CSASAGQSNQPQHF
TGCAGTGCTAGCGCCGGACAGAGCAATCAGCCCCAGCATTTT
>TRBJ1-3|TRBV6-5|-|many
CASSYSLWGVGNTIYF
TGTGCCAGCAGTTACTCCTTGTGGGGGGTCGGAAACACCATATATTTT
>TRBJ2-2|TRBV7-9|-|-
CASSPNSDTGELFF
TGTGCCAGCAGCCCAAACAGCGACACCGGGGAGCTGTTTTTT
>TRBJ2-5|TRBV7-9|TRBD1|few
CASSSGTGSFQETQYF
TGTGCCAGCAGCTCCGGGACAGGGTCTTTCCAAGAGACCCAGTACTTC
>TRBJ2-7|TRBV3-1|TRBD2|-
CASSQGGAGGSNYEQYF
TGTGCCAGCAGCCAGGGGGGAGCGGGAGGATCTAACTACGAGCAGTACTTC
>TRBJ2-2|TRBV3-1|-|once
CASSQEWGDTGELFF
TGTGCCAGCAGCCAAGAGTGGGGGGACACCGGGGAGCTGTTTTTT
>TRBJ2-4|TRBV18|TRBD1|few
CASSPWTGSKNIQYF
TGTGCCAGCTCACCTTGGACAGGGTCAAAAAACATTCAGTACTTC
>TRBJ2-3|TRBV5-1|TRBD1|-
CASSYQQGAGDTQYF
TGCGCCAGCAGCTACCAACAGGGGGCCGGGGATACGCAGTATTTT
>TRBJ1-1|TRBV7-9|-|-
CASSGDLSEAFF
TGTGCCAGCAGCGGTGACTTGAGTGAAGCTTTCTTT
>TRBJ2-5|TRBV28|TRBD1|many
CASRAGTGVPFGTQYF
TGTGCCAGCAGGGCCGGGACAGGAGTACCTTTCGGGACCCAGTACTTC
>TRBJ2-2|TRBV10-3|TRBD2|-
CAISLAENTGELFF
TGTGCCATCAGCCTAGCGGAGAACACCGGGGAGCTGTTTTTT
>TRBJ2-2|TRBV7-3|TRBD1|-
CASSQGTGSVTGELFF
TGTGCCAGCAGCCAGGGGACAGGGAGTGTCACCGGGGAGCTGTTTTTT
>TRBJ2-1|TRBV15|-|few
CATSRSKAAKEQFF
TGTGCCACCAGCAGATCCAAGGCTGCCAAGGAGCAGTTCTTC
>TRBJ2-1|TRBV29-1|TRBD1|-
CSVVRRVGSIHDREFINNEQFF
TGCAGCGTTGTTCGGCGCGTCGGGTCTATTCACGACAGGGAGTTTATCAACAATGAGCAGTTCTTC
>TRBJ2-2|TRBV5-1|TRBD1|-
CASSLGVTGMFTGELFF
TGCGCCAGCAGCTTGGGGGTGACAGGGATGTTCACCGGGGAGCTGTTTTTT
>TRBJ2-1|TRBV20-1|TRBD2|few
CSAPRTGGPGEQFF
TGCAGTGCCCCAAGAACGGGAGGGCCGGGTGAGCAGTTCTTC
>TRBJ2-3|TRBV12-3/TRBV12-4|-|few
CASSGTSTDTQYF
TGTGCCAGCAGTGGCACTAGCACAGATACGCAGTATTTT
>TRBJ2-5|TRBV5-1|TRBD1|-
CASSNRGHIEETQYF
TGCGCCAGCAGCAACAGGGGGCACATTGAAGAGACCCAGTACTTC
>TRBJ2-3|TRBV7-9|-|-
CASSLVGVGTEADTQYF
TGTGCCAGCAGCTTAGTAGGGGTCGGGACCGAGGCGGATACGCAGTATTTT
>TRBJ1-5|TRBV4-1|-|-
CASSQGLGLAAQHF
TGCGCCAGCAGCCAAGGGCTGGGTTTGGCGGCCCAGCATTTT
>TRBJ2-5|TRBV29-1|-|-
CSIQGLGETQYF
TGCAGCATACAGGGTTTGGGAGAGACCCAGTACTTC
>TRBJ2-2|TRBV5-1|-|many
CASSRDGSTGELFF
TGCGCCAGCAGCCGAGACGGGTCCACCGGGGAGCTGTTTTTT
>TRBJ2-2|TRBV3-1|-|few
CASSQLPGTGELFF
TGTGCCAGCAGCCAATTGCCCGGGACCGGGGAGCTGTTTTTT
>TRBJ2-3|TRBV5-1|-|many
CASSATDTQYF
TGCGCCAGCAGCGCCACAGATACGCAGTATTTT
>TRBJ2-5|TRBV20-1|-|-
CSARAPLGGSQETQYF
TGCAGTGCTAGAGCACCCCTCGGCGGAAGCCAAGAGACCCAGTACTTC
>TRBJ2-3|TRBV5-1|TRBD1|-
CASSPRQGTSTDTQYF
TGCGCCAGCAGCCCCAGACAGGGCACTAGCACAGATACGCAGTATTTT
>TRBJ2-5|TRBV18|TRBD1|-
CASSPQGASRQETQYF
TGTGCCAGCTCACCACAGGGGGCGAGTCGTCAGGAGACCCAGTACTTC
>TRBJ1-5|TRBV2|-|many
CASSEGFGASNQPQHF
TGTGCCAGCAGTGAAGGGTTCGGGGCTAGCAATCAGCCCCAGCATTTT
>TRBJ2-7|TRBV15|TRBD1|few
CATSREGAGGYEQYF
TGTGCCACCAGCAGAGAGGGAGCAGGGGGCTACGAGCAGTACTTC
>TRBJ2-2|TRBV11-1|TRBD2|-
CASSFPPGLAGPPNTGELFF
TGTGCCAGCAGTTTTCCGCCCGGACTAGCGGGCCCACCGAACACCGGGGAGCTGTTTTTT
>TRBJ1-2|TRBV6-5|TRBD1|few
CASSYSTGTNYGYTF
TGTGCCAGCAGTTACTCGACAGGGACTAACTATGGCTACACCTTC
>TRBJ2-7|TRBV11-2|TRBD2|few
CASSLGFSGSINEQYF
TGTGCCAGCAGCTTAGGTTTTAGCGGGAGTATAAACGAGCAGTACTTC
>TRBJ2-5|TRBV20-1|-|-
CSASPGLQETQYF
TGCAGTGCTAGTCCGGGCCTCCAAGAGACCCAGTACTTC
>TRBJ1-1|TRBV29-1|-|-
CSVVPNTEAFF
TGCAGCGTTGTCCCGAACACTGAAGCTTTCTTT
>TRBJ2-1|TRBV15|-|-
CATSRNSQANEQFF
TGTGCCACCAGCAGAAATTCACAGGCTAATGAGCAGTTCTTC
>TRBJ2-1|TRBV5-1|-|-
CASSLRIQVGYYYNEQFF
TGCGCCAGCAGCTTGAGAATCCAAGTGGGCTACTACTACAATGAGCAGTTCTTC
>TRBJ2-5|TRBV7-9|-|-
CASTPPWGEPQETQYF
TGTGCCAGCACCCCTCCGTGGGGGGAGCCCCAAGAGACCCAGTACTTC
>TRBJ2-1|TRBV4-1|TRBD1|-
CASSPSGQARHEQFF
TGCGCCAGCAGCCCCAGCGGACAGGCCCGGCATGAGCAGTTCTTC
>TRBJ2-6|TRBV24-1|TRBD2|-
CATSEGAGVPGANVLTF
TGTGCCACCAGTGAAGGAGCGGGAGTACCTGGGGCCAACGTCCTGACTTTC